The 7 T cell receptor beta chains given below trace back to one sample, sequenced in a study of blood T cell repertoires in COVID-19. TCRdb's table, derived via immunoSEQ multiplex PCR, lists solely in-frame clones and lacks some. The repertoire holds around 230,000 clones, about 84% seen once, with roughly 7.9% in the top ten. The sequenced material came from peripheral blood. The receptor set was obtained from a woman older than 75 with acute or convalescent COVID-19.

V usage is TRBV6-5 and J usage is TRBJ2-6, with D perhaps matching TRBD1 (6 bases). Trimming left V 0 bases short and J 2 bases short, with 8 bases between. CDR1 and CDR2 (germline): MNHEY, SVGAGI. This CDR3 is built from 16 residues. The CDR3 sequence: CASSYSYRAGANVLTF. CDR3 DNA: TGTGCCAGCAGTTACTCGTACAGGGCTGGGGCCAACGTCCTGACTTTC.

The genes are TRBV19 and TRBJ1-2; the match to TRBD1 covers 8 bases. From germline, CDR1 is LNHDA and CDR2 SQIVND (reference sequence). This CDR3 is 15 amino acids long. Unmatched junction bases numbered 7, after V lost 2 bases and J lost 5 bases. The CDR3 loop reads CASSINQGARYGYTF. CDR3 nucleotide sequence: TGTGCCAGTAGTATAAACCAGGGGGCGCGGTATGGCTACACCTTC.

J is TRBJ1-1 and V is TRBV28, with D maybe TRBD1 (6 bases). Trimming stripped 7 bases from V and 7 bases from J, with 10 bases between. Germline assignment: CDR1 MDHEN and CDR2 SYDVKM. The CDR3 runs 11 residues. CDR3 loop: CASTQTGEAFF. CDR3 DNA sequence: TGTGCCAGCACCCAGACAGGTGAAGCTTTCTTT.

This chain joins TRBV3-1 (or the pseudogene TRBV3-2) and TRBJ1-4; D may be TRBD1 (6 bases). The V end was cut by 4 bases, the J end by 2 bases, with 11 bases between. Germline-derived CDR1 and CDR2 are LGHDT and YNNKEL (reference sequence). The CDR3 has 15 amino acids. The chain's CDR3 is CASSRGGATNEKLFF. CDR3 nucleotide sequence: TGTGCCAGCAGCCGCGGGGGGGCGACTAATGAAAAACTGTTTTTT.

In this sample, this clone turned up a few times. V gene TRBV5-1 combines with J gene TRBJ1-4; no clear D. Trimming shortened V by 5 bases and J by 0 bases, and 14 bases separated the two germline ends. Germline CDR1 reads SGHRS; CDR2 reads YFSETQ. The CDR3 has 16 amino acids. In DNA, the CDR3 is TGCGCCAGCAGTCCCGGGTCGGGTGCAACTAATGAAAAACTGTTTTTT. It encodes CASSPGSGATNEKLFF.

The chain links TRBV6-5 to TRBJ2-7, with TRBD1 identical over 7 bases. Losses at the gene ends were 4 bases for V and 5 bases for J; bases not matched to a gene: 8. This CDR3 region has 14 residues. CDR1 is MNHEY, CDR2 SVGAGI, per germline. The CDR3 spells CASSLTGQGHEQYF. In DNA form, the CDR3 reads TGTGCCAGCAGTTTGACAGGGCAGGGCCACGAGCAGTACTTC.

This clone appeared many times. The J gene is TRBJ2-7, the V gene TRBV30; 8 bases agree with TRBD1. After removal of 6 bases from V and 2 bases from J, the junction contained 3 bases not matched to a gene. CDR1 is GTSNPN and CDR2 is SVGIG in the germline V gene (reference sequence). This CDR3 comprises 12 residues. CDR3 bases: TGTGCCTGCACAGGGGGACCCTACGAGCAGTACTTC. It yields the protein CACTGGPYEQYF.